Listed below are T cell receptor beta chains from one sample, sequenced in a study of patients and donors after allogeneic stem cell transplantation. From the RT-PCR reads, TCRdb called clonotypes with MiXCR, one entry per CDR3 protein. The data show about 960,000 distinct CDR3 sequences, approximately 18% seen once. Material: blood, either unsorted or a sorted T cell fraction (not recorded which). The receptors stem from a human donor who was either an allogeneic HSCT recipient or a stem cell or donor lymphocyte infusion donor (not recorded which). It is not recorded whose cells these are; they may come from a transplant donor. Both conserved end residues are part of each CDR3. The D gene is left open where the match is weak. Size values are once, few and many counts, or a class for expanded clones, and some rows have none.

v_call: TRBV29-1
j_call: TRBJ1-1
clone_size: few
d_call: -
cdr3_aa: CSVRGLLGTEAFF
cdr3_nt: TGCAGCGTGCGGGGACTCCTTGGAACTGAAGCTTTCTTT

v_call: TRBV5-1
j_call: TRBJ1-2
clone_size: -
d_call: TRBD1
cdr3_aa: CASSLGGTGGSGYTF
cdr3_nt: TGCGCCAGCAGCTTGGGCGGTACAGGGGGCAGTGGCTACACCTTC

v_call: TRBV9
j_call: TRBJ1-2
clone_size: many
d_call: -
cdr3_aa: CASSVAPDPTYGYTF
cdr3_nt: TGTGCCAGCAGCGTAGCCCCAGACCCAACCTATGGCTACACCTTC

v_call: TRBV11-2
j_call: TRBJ2-2
clone_size: -
d_call: -
cdr3_aa: CASSPAGIGELFF
cdr3_nt: TGTGCCAGCAGCCCGGCGGGAATCGGGGAGCTGTTTTTT

v_call: TRBV20-1
j_call: TRBJ1-1
clone_size: few
d_call: -
cdr3_aa: CSARWRVTGSTEAFF
cdr3_nt: TGCAGTGCTAGATGGAGAGTTACGGGTTCCACTGAAGCTTTCTTT

v_call: TRBV20-1
j_call: TRBJ2-2
clone_size: -
d_call: -
cdr3_aa: CSARVSGRKSGELFF
cdr3_nt: TGCAGTGCTAGAGTTTCCGGGAGAAAAAGCGGGGAGCTGTTTTTT

v_call: TRBV14
j_call: TRBJ2-7
clone_size: -
d_call: TRBD2
cdr3_aa: CASSRGGARVSYEQYF
cdr3_nt: TGTGCCAGCAGCCGGGGAGGGGCTAGAGTTTCCTACGAGCAGTACTTC

v_call: TRBV5-1
j_call: TRBJ2-7
clone_size: -
d_call: TRBD1
cdr3_aa: CASSLTGGISNEQYF
cdr3_nt: TGCGCCAGCAGCTTGACAGGGGGCATTTCGAACGAGCAGTACTTC

v_call: TRBV11-3
j_call: TRBJ2-5
clone_size: -
d_call: -
cdr3_aa: CASGGLTIGTQYF
cdr3_nt: TGTGCCAGCGGGGGACTGACGATTGGTACCCAGTACTTC

v_call: TRBV7-9
j_call: TRBJ2-3
clone_size: few
d_call: TRBD2
cdr3_aa: CASRSGLGAYTQYF
cdr3_nt: TGTGCCAGCAGGTCGGGACTAGGGGCTTATACGCAGTATTTT

v_call: TRBV24-1
j_call: TRBJ2-5
clone_size: few
d_call: TRBD2
cdr3_aa: CAIAPPGGETQYF
cdr3_nt: TGTGCCATCGCTCCCCCGGGGGGAGAGACCCAGTACTTC

v_call: TRBV6-1
j_call: TRBJ1-4
clone_size: few
d_call: -
cdr3_aa: CASSTLGPSATNEKLFF
cdr3_nt: TGTGCCAGCAGTACCCTTGGGCCTAGTGCAACTAATGAAAAACTGTTTTTT

v_call: TRBV5-4
j_call: TRBJ1-1
clone_size: few
d_call: -
cdr3_aa: CASSLVGRVGAEAFF
cdr3_nt: TGTGCCAGCAGCTTGGTCGGCAGGGTGGGCGCTGAAGCTTTCTTT

v_call: TRBV20-1
j_call: TRBJ2-1
clone_size: few
d_call: TRBD2
cdr3_aa: CSARDPQLAGDEQFF
cdr3_nt: TGCAGTGCTAGAGATCCGCAACTAGCGGGGGATGAGCAGTTCTTC

v_call: TRBV27
j_call: TRBJ2-7
clone_size: many
d_call: TRBD2
cdr3_aa: CASSPWWAGVHNEQYF
cdr3_nt: TGTGCCAGCAGCCCCTGGTGGGCGGGAGTTCACAACGAGCAGTACTTC

v_call: TRBV12-3/TRBV12-4
j_call: TRBJ2-7
clone_size: few
d_call: -
cdr3_aa: CASSYGTAEQYF
cdr3_nt: TGTGCCAGCAGTTATGGGACGGCAGAGCAGTACTTC

v_call: TRBV7-3
j_call: TRBJ2-7
clone_size: -
d_call: -
cdr3_aa: CASSPRQGYGYEQYF
cdr3_nt: TGTGCCAGCAGCCCCCGGCAGGGATACGGTTACGAGCAGTACTTC

v_call: TRBV4-1
j_call: TRBJ2-3
clone_size: -
d_call: -
cdr3_aa: CASATVAWSTDTQYF
cdr3_nt: TGCGCCAGCGCGACCGTAGCGTGGAGCACAGATACGCAGTATTTT

v_call: TRBV11-2
j_call: TRBJ2-3
clone_size: few
d_call: TRBD2
cdr3_aa: CASSPGGRTQYF
cdr3_nt: TGTGCCAGCAGCCCGGGGGGGCGCACGCAGTATTTT

v_call: TRBV4-2
j_call: TRBJ2-7
clone_size: few
d_call: -
cdr3_aa: CASSQDVGDPYEQYF
cdr3_nt: TGTGCCAGCAGCCAAGATGTCGGGGACCCCTACGAGCAGTACTTC

v_call: TRBV6-1
j_call: TRBJ1-5
clone_size: -
d_call: TRBD1
cdr3_aa: CASSLGQGSRAQHF
cdr3_nt: TGTGCCAGCAGTCTGGGACAGGGAAGCAGGGCCCAGCATTTT

v_call: TRBV6-1
j_call: TRBJ2-7
clone_size: few
d_call: -
cdr3_aa: CASTLGLTYEQYF
cdr3_nt: TGTGCCAGCACATTGGGTTTGACCTACGAGCAGTACTTC

v_call: TRBV3-1
j_call: TRBJ2-7
clone_size: -
d_call: TRBD2
cdr3_aa: CASSPTTSGSSYEQYF
cdr3_nt: TGTGCCAGCAGCCCAACGACTAGCGGAAGCTCCTACGAGCAGTACTTC

v_call: TRBV20-1
j_call: TRBJ2-3
clone_size: -
d_call: -
cdr3_aa: CSARVGRPTDTQYF
cdr3_nt: TGCAGTGCTAGAGTGGGGAGACCTACAGATACGCAGTATTTT